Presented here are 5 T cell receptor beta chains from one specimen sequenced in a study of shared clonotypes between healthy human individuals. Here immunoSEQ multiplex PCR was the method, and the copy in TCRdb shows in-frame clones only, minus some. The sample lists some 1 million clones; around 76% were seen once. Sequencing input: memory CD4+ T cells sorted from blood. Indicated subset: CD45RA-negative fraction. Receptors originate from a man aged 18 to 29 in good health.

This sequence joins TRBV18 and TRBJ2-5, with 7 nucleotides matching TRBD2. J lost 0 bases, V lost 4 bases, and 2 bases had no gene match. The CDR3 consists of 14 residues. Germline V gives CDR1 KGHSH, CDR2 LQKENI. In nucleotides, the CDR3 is TGTGCCAGCTCACGCGGGACTAACCAAGAGACCCAGTACTTC. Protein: CASSRGTNQETQYF.

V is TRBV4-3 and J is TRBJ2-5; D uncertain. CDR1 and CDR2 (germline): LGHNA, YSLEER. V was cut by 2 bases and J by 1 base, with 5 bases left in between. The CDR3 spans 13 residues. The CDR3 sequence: CASSQLFQETQYF. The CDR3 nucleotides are TGCGCCAGCAGCCAACTGTTCCAAGAGACCCAGTACTTC.

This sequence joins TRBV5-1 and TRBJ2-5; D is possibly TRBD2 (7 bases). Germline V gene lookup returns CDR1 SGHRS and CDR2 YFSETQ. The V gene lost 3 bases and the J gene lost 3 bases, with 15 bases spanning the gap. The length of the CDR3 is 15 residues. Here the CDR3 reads CASSWGGGSEETQYF. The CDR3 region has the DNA TGCGCCAGCAGCTGGGGAGGGGGGAGCGAAGAGACCCAGTACTTC.

CDR3 in amino acids: CASSLEVASYEQYF. DNA of the CDR3: TGTGCCAGCAGCTTAGAAGTAGCGTCCTACGAGCAGTACTTC. This chain links TRBV7-2 with TRBJ2-7; a possible D gene is TRBD2 (5 bases). CDR3 length equals 14 residues. Germline CDR1 and CDR2: SGHTA and FQGNSA. Trimming removed 1 base from V and 1 base from J, with 8 bases in between.

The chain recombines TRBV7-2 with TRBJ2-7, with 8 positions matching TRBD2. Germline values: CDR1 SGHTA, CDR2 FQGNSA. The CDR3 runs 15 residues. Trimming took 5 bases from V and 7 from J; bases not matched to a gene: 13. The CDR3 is CASSHGMAGGAEQYF. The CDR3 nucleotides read TGTGCCAGCAGCCACGGAATGGCGGGGGGAGCTGAGCAGTACTTC.